This passage covers 30 T cell receptor beta chains from one sample sequenced in a study of T cell changes during pregnancy in multiple sclerosis. TCRdb's copy holds only in-frame clones and misses some; the assay was immunoSEQ multiplex PCR. The data contain tens of thousands of clones, under 95% of them singletons. The source was CD4+ T cells from peripheral blood mononuclear cells, collected before pregnancy. Receptors were obtained from a female donor with multiple sclerosis, enrolled in a pregnancy study.

This chain connects TRBV6-1 to TRBJ2-7; 7 nucleotides line up with TRBD2. Germline lookup yields CDR1 MNHNS and CDR2 SASEGT. The CDR3 totals 14 residues. The V segment lost 6 bases and the J segment 5 bases; nucleotides outside the gene matches: 10. This CDR3 is CASRKGAGVHEQYF. The CDR3 DNA is TGTGCCAGCAGGAAAGGGGCGGGAGTGCACGAGCAGTACTTC.

The V call is TRBV30, the J call TRBJ1-5; tentative D call: TRBD1 (6 bases). The CDR3 contains 15 residues. Germline V lookup: CDR1 GTSNPN, CDR2 SVGIG (reference sequence). V was pared by 0 bases and J by 0 bases, with 9 bases between. The CDR3 spells CAWSVQGYSNQPQHF. In DNA form, the CDR3 reads TGTGCCTGGAGTGTACAGGGCTATAGCAATCAGCCCCAGCATTTT.

The chain employs TRBV6-1 and TRBJ2-5, with 8 positions matching TRBD2. Germline CDR1 and CDR2: MNHNS and SASEGT. There are 15 residues in the CDR3. Trimming took 3 bases from V and 5 from J; bases not matched to a gene: 8. CDR3 amino acids: CASSDEAGGGETQYF. CDR3 sequence (DNA): TGTGCCAGCAGTGACGAGGCGGGGGGCGGTGAGACCCAGTACTTC.

V is TRBV7-2 and J is TRBJ2-5, with TRBD2 identical over 9 bases. The CDR3 is 17 amino acids. The junction had 8 bases not matched to a gene; V was cut back by 1 base and J by 2 bases. Germline V gene data show CDR1 as SGHTA and CDR2 as FQGNSA. This chain's CDR3 is CASSLGRPTSGQETQYF. CDR3 DNA: TGTGCCAGCAGCTTAGGGAGGCCGACTAGCGGACAAGAGACCCAGTACTTC.

The chain combines TRBV19 with TRBJ2-7, with D maybe TRBD1 (6 bases). Germline V gives CDR1 LNHDA, CDR2 SQIVND (reference sequence). V shed 6 bases and J shed 4 bases, with 19 bases lying between them. The CDR3 spans 15 residues. The CDR3 DNA follows: TGTGCCAGTAGGTCACAGGGTCTGGTATTATACGAGCAGTACTTC. It specifies CASRSQGLVLYEQYF.

The chain carries TRBV5-8 and TRBJ2-5; perhaps TRBD1 as D (6 bases). V was pared by 9 bases and J by 9 bases, with 15 bases between. In germline, CDR1 is SGHTS, CDR2 YDEGEE. This CDR3 region has 11 residues. CDR3 DNA sequence: TGTGCCATTACAAGGGGGTCAGCCCAGTACTTC. It is translated as CAITRGSAQYF. Variable domain in full (rest from reference TRBV5-8 and TRBJ2-5): EAGVTQSPTHLIKTRGQQATLRCSPISGHTSVYWYQQALGLGLQFLLWYDEGEERNRGNFPPRFSGRQFPNYSSELNVNALELEDSALYLCAITRGSAQYFGPGTRLLVL.

The V gene is TRBV9, the J gene TRBJ2-1; TRBD2 matches at 9 bases. Germline CDR1 is SGDLS and CDR2 is YYNGEE. The CDR3 totals 14 residues. V trimming: 4 bases; J trimming: 8 bases; junction bases outside the gene matches: 7. This CDR3 is CASSLGGRVDEQFF. Here the CDR3 DNA reads TGTGCCAGCAGCCTAGGCGGGAGGGTTGATGAGCAGTTCTTC.

This chain connects TRBV6-1 to TRBJ2-6; perhaps TRBD1 as D (5 bases). The V gene's germline CDR1 is MNHNS and CDR2 SASEGT. Deletions cut 7 bases from V and 1 base from J, with 11 bases between. This CDR3 spans 15 amino acids. As DNA, the CDR3 is TGTGCCAGCACACAGGCGTCATCTGGGGCCAACGTCCTGACTTTC. Translated, it gives CASTQASSGANVLTF.

A single count supports this clone. The chain recombines TRBV19 with TRBJ2-7, with D unresolved. The CDR3 extends over 14 amino acids. Trimming left V 2 bases short and J 6 bases short, with 14 bases between. Germline CDR1 reads LNHDA; CDR2 reads SQIVND (reference sequence). The CDR3 DNA sequence: TGTGCCAGTAGTATATTGCCCCAAAGAGGCGAGCAGTACTTC. Its protein product is CASSILPQRGEQYF. Full variable domain (missing parts from reference TRBV19 and TRBJ2-7): DGGITQSPKYLFRKEGQNVTLSCEQNLNHDAMYWYRQDPGQGLRLIYYSQIVNDFQKGDIAEGYSVSREKKESFPLTVTSAQKNPTAFYLCASSILPQRGEQYFGPGTRLTVT.

The rearrangement links TRBV10-3 to TRBJ2-7; 11 positions agree with TRBD2. Germline V gene sequence: CDR1 ENHRY, CDR2 SYGVKD. Trimming took 4 bases from V and 7 from J; bases not matched to a gene: 15. The CDR3 spans 17 residues. The CDR3 sequence is CAISALAGGPHGSEQYF. The CDR3 DNA reads TGTGCCATCAGTGCGCTAGCGGGAGGCCCCCACGGGTCGGAGCAGTACTTC.

The chain employs TRBV5-1 and TRBJ2-7; 11 positions agree with TRBD1. Germline V gene sequence: CDR1 SGHRS, CDR2 YFSETQ. The CDR3 runs to 15 residues. J lost 3 bases, V lost 4 bases, and 6 bases had no gene match. CDR3 protein: CASSDRDRGYYEQYF. The CDR3 region has the DNA TGCGCCAGCAGCGACCGGGACAGGGGGTACTACGAGCAGTACTTC.

This clone has a single count. The gene calls are TRBV6-5 and TRBJ1-1; 10 bases agree with TRBD1. There are 15 residues in the CDR3. The V gene end was trimmed by 6 bases and the J gene end by 4 bases; junction bases not matched to a gene: 8. Germline CDR1 MNHEY, CDR2 SVGAGI. CDR3 bases: TGTGCCAGCAGCCGAAAAGGACAGGGGGGCACTGAAGCTTTCTTT. Encoded protein: CASSRKGQGGTEAFF.

The V gene is TRBV6-1, the J gene TRBJ1-3, with TRBD1 matching over 9 bases. CDR3 size: 17 residues. V shed 1 base, J shed 2 bases, and the junction held 6 bases outside the gene matches. From germline, CDR1 is MNHNS and CDR2 SASEGT. CDR3 DNA sequence: TGTGCCAGCAGTGAAGTGGGACAGGGTTTGGCTGGAAACACCATATATTTT. Its translation is CASSEVGQGLAGNTIYF.

As to this clone: The sample has other DNA sequences that encode this CDR3 too. The chain recombines TRBV5-1 with TRBJ1-2; tentative D call: TRBD1 (5 bases). There are 13 residues in the CDR3. Trimming cost V 4 bases and J 2 bases, with 9 bases left between them. Germline assignment: CDR1 SGHRS and CDR2 YFSETQ. CDR3 sequence reads: CASSLEGNYGYTF. CDR3 bases: TGCGCCAGCAGCCTGGAGGGGAACTATGGCTACACCTTC.

V is TRBV5-4 and J is TRBJ2-7; D ambiguous. The V end lost 0 bases, the J end lost 2 bases, and 9 bases lay between the germline ends. CDR3 length equals 14 residues. The germline gives CDR1 SGHNT, CDR2 YYREEE (reference sequence). DNA for the CDR3: TGTGCCAGCAGCTTGGCCGGGTTCACCTACGAGCAGTACTTC. Translating gives CASSLAGFTYEQYF.

This sequence joins TRBV10-3 and TRBJ2-1; 9 bases are shared with TRBD2. Germline CDR1 ENHRY, CDR2 SYGVKD. The CDR3 loop spans 13 amino acids. V lost 7 bases to trimming and J lost 5 bases; unmatched junction nucleotides: 3. The CDR3, as DNA: TGTGCCATCACTAGCGGGAAAGACAATGAGCAGTTCTTC. It encodes CAITSGKDNEQFF.

The chain joins TRBV7-9 to TRBJ1-6; 9 bases map to TRBD1. The trim removed 5 bases at V and 12 bases at J, leaving 8 bases unmatched. CDR3 length equals 14 residues. In germline, CDR1 is SEHNR, CDR2 FQNEAQ (reference sequence). CDR3 nucleotides: TGTGCCAGCAGCCTGGGACAGGGTCAAAGACCCCTCCACTTT. Residues: CASSLGQGQRPLHF.

The V and J genes are TRBV7-9 and TRBJ2-2; 7 positions match TRBD1. The CDR3 is made up of 16 amino acids. Unmatched junction bases numbered 7, after V lost 5 bases and J lost 1 base. From germline, CDR1 is SEHNR and CDR2 FQNEAQ (reference sequence). The CDR3 region has the DNA TGTGCCAGCAGCGTACCCGGACAGGTGAACACCGGGGAGCTGTTTTTT. Protein sequence: CASSVPGQVNTGELFF.

The chain is built from TRBV19 and TRBJ2-7; 11 nucleotides align to TRBD2. Germline CDR1 and CDR2: LNHDA and SQIVND (reference sequence). Trimming cost V 5 bases and J 6 bases; bases outside gene matches: 6. This CDR3 is built from 14 residues. CDR3 nucleotides: TGTGCCAGTAGTGTACTAGCGGGAGCCCTCGAGCAGTACTTC. Translated, it gives CASSVLAGALEQYF.

The rearrangement links TRBV27 to TRBJ1-6; 10 nucleotides match TRBD1. The germline V gene has CDR1 MNHEY and CDR2 SMNVEV (reference sequence). The J segment lost 10 bases and the V segment lost 0 bases, leaving 3 bases of the junction unmatched. This CDR3 comprises 15 residues. The CDR3 sequence: CASSLSGQGGSPLHF. The CDR3 DNA sequence: TGTGCCAGCAGTTTATCAGGACAGGGGGGATCACCCCTCCACTTT.

The DNA for the CDR3 is TGTGCCAGCAGCATCAGCGGGGGGGTAGGCGGGGAGCTGTTTTTT. This encodes CASSISGGVGGELFF. This rearrangement joins TRBV5-4 to TRBJ2-2; TRBD2 matches 10 bases. J was trimmed by 7 bases and V by 4 bases; bases with no gene match: 7. CDR1 is SGHNT, CDR2 YYREEE, per germline (reference sequence). The CDR3 is 15 amino acids. Variable domain in full (rest from reference TRBV5-4 and TRBJ2-2): ETGVTQSPTHLIKTRGQQVTLRCSSQSGHNTVSWYQQALGQGPQFIFQYYREEENGRGNFPPRFSGLQFPNYSSELNVNALELDDSALYLCASSISGGVGGELFFGEGSRLTVL.

The chain has TRBV7-9 and TRBJ2-1; 13 bases align to TRBD2. Germline V gene data show CDR1 as SEHNR and CDR2 as FQNEAQ (reference sequence). This CDR3 contains 19 residues. The junction had 15 bases not matched to a gene; V was cut back by 1 base and J by 9 bases. In nucleotides, the CDR3 is TGTGCCAGCAGCTTAGTGCCTTTTACTAGCGGGAGGGCCAGGACTGAGCAGTTCTTC. Protein: CASSLVPFTSGRARTEQFF.

The chain carries TRBV21-1 and TRBJ2-3; the table's TRBD2 call for D was not verified on the DNA. TRBV21-1 has pseudogene status. This CDR3 region has 18 residues. DNA of the CDR3: TGTGCCAGCAGCAAAGCGCTTTCCGCGGGGGGCCGCAGGTGTACGCAGTATTTT. It yields the protein CASSKALSAGGRRCTQYF.

V is TRBV5-6 and J is TRBJ2-1; 11 bases align to TRBD2. J was trimmed by 5 bases and V by 2 bases; bases with no gene match: 9. The CDR3 is 17 amino acids. Germline V gene data show CDR1 as SGHDT and CDR2 as YYEEEE. The CDR3 spells CASSFLAGGGSNNEQFF. The CDR3 bases are TGTGCCAGCAGCTTTTTAGCGGGAGGGGGTAGCAACAATGAGCAGTTCTTC.

The chain employs TRBV7-2 and TRBJ1-1; D remains ambiguous. V lost 2 bases, J lost 1 base, and 5 bases lay in between. The CDR3 is 13 residues long. The germline gives CDR1 SGHTA, CDR2 FQGNSA. CDR3 in DNA: TGTGCCAGCAGCTTAATGGCGAACACTGAAGCTTTCTTT. This translates into CASSLMANTEAFF.

The CDR3 here is CASSLGVNEQFF. The CDR3 nucleotides are TGCGCCAGCAGCTTGGGCGTCAATGAGCAGTTCTTC. The J gene is TRBJ2-1, the V gene TRBV5-1; the D is unclear. The CDR3 runs to 12 residues. Germline loops: CDR1 SGHRS, CDR2 YFSETQ. Trimming cost V 0 bases and J 6 bases, with 4 bases left between them.

The chain has TRBV29-1 and TRBJ2-3; weak D call: TRBD2 (6 bases). Germline loops: CDR1 SQVTM, CDR2 ANQGSEA. The CDR3 spans 14 residues. The germline V and J ends were trimmed by 4 bases and 2 bases, with 13 bases remaining between them. The CDR3 loop reads CSVVPGLHTDTQYF. CDR3 coding DNA: TGCAGCGTTGTCCCGGGACTCCACACAGATACGCAGTATTTT.

The J gene is TRBJ1-1, the V gene TRBV4-1, with 12 bases aligning to TRBD1. V dropped 4 bases and J dropped 5; count of bases not matched to a gene: 8. This CDR3 region has 16 residues. Germline lookup yields CDR1 MGHRA and CDR2 YSYEKL. CDR3 loop: CASSRIRDRGRTEAFF. CDR3 bases: TGCGCCAGCAGCCGGATCCGGGACAGGGGGCGGACTGAAGCTTTCTTT.

V usage is TRBV18 and J usage is TRBJ2-1, with 7 bases fitting TRBD1. V lost 5 bases to trimming and J lost 1 base; unmatched junction nucleotides: 5. Germline CDR1 KGHSH, CDR2 LQKENI. The CDR3 consists of 15 residues. The CDR3, as DNA: TGTGCCAGCTCAATCCTACAGGGGTCCTACAATGAGCAGTTCTTC. This codes for CASSILQGSYNEQFF.

The J gene is TRBJ2-3, the V gene TRBV19; tentative D call: TRBD1 (5 bases). The CDR3 is made up of 13 amino acids. With 5 bases removed from V and 1 base from J, the gap between germline ends came to 7 bases. The germline gives CDR1 LNHDA, CDR2 SQIVND (reference sequence). CDR3 amino acids: CASSGAGTDTQYF. The DNA for the CDR3 is TGTGCCAGTAGTGGGGCGGGCACAGATACGCAGTATTTT.